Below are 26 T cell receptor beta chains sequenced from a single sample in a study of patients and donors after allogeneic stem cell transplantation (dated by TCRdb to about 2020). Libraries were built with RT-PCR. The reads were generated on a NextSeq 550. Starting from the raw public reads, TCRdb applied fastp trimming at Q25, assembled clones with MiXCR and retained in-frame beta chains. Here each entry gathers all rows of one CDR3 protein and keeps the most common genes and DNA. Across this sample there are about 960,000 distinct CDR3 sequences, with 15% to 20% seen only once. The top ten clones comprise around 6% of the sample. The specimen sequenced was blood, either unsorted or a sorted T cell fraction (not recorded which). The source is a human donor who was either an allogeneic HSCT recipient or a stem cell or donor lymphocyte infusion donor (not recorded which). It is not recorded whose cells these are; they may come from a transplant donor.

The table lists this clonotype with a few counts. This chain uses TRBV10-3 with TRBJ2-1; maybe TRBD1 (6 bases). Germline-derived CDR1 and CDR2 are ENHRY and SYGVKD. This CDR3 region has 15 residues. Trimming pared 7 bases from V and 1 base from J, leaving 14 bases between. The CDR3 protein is CAIINKQGSYNEQFF. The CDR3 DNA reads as TGTGCCATCATTAACAAACAGGGTTCCTACAATGAGCAGTTCTTC.

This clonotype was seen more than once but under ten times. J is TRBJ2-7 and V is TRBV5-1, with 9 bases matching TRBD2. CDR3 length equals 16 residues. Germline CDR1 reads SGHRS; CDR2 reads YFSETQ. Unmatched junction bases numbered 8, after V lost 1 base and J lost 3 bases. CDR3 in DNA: TGCGCCAGCAGCTTGCAACCGGGACTAGCAGTCTACGAGCAGTACTTC. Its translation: CASSLQPGLAVYEQYF.

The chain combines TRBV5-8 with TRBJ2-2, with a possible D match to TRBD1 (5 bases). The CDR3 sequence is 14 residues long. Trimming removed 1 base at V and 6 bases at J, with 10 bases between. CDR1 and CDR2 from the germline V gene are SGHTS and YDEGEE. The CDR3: CASSLRGWAGELFF. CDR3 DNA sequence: TGTGCCAGCAGCTTGAGGGGATGGGCCGGGGAGCTGTTTTTT.

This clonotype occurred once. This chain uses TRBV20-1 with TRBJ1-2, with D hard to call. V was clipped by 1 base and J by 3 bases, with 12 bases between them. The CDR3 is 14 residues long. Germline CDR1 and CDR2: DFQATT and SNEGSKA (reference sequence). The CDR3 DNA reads TGCAGTGCTAGAGGGTCAGCAGGAGACTATGGCTACACCTTC. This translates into CSARGSAGDYGYTF.

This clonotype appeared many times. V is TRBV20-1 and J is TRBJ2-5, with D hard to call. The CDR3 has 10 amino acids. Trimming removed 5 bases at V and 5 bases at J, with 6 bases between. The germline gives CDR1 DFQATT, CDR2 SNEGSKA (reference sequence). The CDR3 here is CSAGRETQYF. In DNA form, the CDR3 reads TGCAGTGCTGGTAGGGAGACCCAGTACTTC.

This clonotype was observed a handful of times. In DNA, the CDR3 is TGCAGTGCTAGTGACAACTCCTACGAGCAGTACTTC. Translating gives CSASDNSYEQYF. The V gene is TRBV20-1, the J gene TRBJ2-7, with D unresolved. Germline lookup yields CDR1 DFQATT and CDR2 SNEGSKA (reference sequence). The germline V and J ends were trimmed by 3 bases and 0 bases, with 6 bases remaining between them. The CDR3 is 12 residues long.

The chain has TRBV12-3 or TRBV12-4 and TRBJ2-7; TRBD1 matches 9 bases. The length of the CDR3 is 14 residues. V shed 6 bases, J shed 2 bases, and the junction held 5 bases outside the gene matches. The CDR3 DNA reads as TGTGCCAGCAGCCGGACAGGGGACCCCTACGAGCAGTACTTC. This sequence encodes CASSRTGDPYEQYF.

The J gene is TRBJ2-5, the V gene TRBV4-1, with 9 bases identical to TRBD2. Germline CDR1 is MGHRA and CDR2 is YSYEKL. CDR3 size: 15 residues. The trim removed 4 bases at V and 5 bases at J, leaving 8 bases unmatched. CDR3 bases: TGCGCCAGCAGCCCCGAGGGACTAGCCCGGGAGACCCAGTACTTC. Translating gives CASSPEGLARETQYF.

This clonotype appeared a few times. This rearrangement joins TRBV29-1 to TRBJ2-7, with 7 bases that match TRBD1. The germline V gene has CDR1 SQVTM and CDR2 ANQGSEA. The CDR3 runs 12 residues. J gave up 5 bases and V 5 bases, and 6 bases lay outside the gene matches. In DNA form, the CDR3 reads TGCAGCGTTCAGGGGGATTCCCACGAGCAGTACTTC. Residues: CSVQGDSHEQYF.

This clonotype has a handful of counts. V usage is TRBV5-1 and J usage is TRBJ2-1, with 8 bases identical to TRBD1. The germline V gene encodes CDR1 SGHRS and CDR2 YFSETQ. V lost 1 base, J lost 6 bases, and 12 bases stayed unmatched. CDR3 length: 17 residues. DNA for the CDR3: TGCGCCAGCAGCTTGCGGGCTGGGACAGGCGGAACCAATGAGCAGTTCTTC. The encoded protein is CASSLRAGTGGTNEQFF.

The CDR3: CSARGELASDTQYF. CDR3 DNA: TGCAGTGCTAGAGGGGAACTAGCTTCAGATACGCAGTATTTT. V usage is TRBV20-1 and J usage is TRBJ2-3; D is perhaps TRBD2 (6 bases). The CDR3 runs to 14 residues. Germline V gene sequence: CDR1 DFQATT, CDR2 SNEGSKA (reference sequence). The germline V and J ends were trimmed by 1 base and 4 bases, with 12 bases remaining between them.

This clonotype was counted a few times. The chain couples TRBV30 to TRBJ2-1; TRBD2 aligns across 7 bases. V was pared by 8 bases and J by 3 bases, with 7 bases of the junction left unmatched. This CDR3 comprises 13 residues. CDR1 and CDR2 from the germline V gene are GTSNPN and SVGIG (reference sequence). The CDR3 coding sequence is TGTGCCCGTTTGCGGGGGAACTACAATGAGCAGTTCTTC. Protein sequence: CARLRGNYNEQFF.

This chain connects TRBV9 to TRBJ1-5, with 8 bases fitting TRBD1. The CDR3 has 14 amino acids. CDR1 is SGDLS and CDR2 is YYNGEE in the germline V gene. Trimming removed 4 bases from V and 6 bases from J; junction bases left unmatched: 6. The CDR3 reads CASSPTGVAQPQHF. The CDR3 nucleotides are TGTGCCAGCAGCCCGACAGGGGTAGCTCAGCCCCAGCATTTT.

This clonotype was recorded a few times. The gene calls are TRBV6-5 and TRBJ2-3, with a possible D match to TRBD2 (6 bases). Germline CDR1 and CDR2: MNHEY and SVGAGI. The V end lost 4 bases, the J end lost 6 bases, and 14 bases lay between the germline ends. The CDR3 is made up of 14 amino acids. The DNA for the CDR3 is TGTGCCAGCAGTTGGGGACTTTGGCGGGATACGCAGTATTTT. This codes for CASSWGLWRDTQYF.

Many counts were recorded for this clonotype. The CDR3 here is CAISEGTGELFF. Here the CDR3 DNA reads TGTGCCATCAGTGAGGGGACCGGGGAGCTGTTTTTT. The chain recombines TRBV10-3 with TRBJ2-2, with D unresolved. The CDR3 length is 12 residues. Trimming took off 2 bases at V and 5 bases at J, with 3 bases between the two ends. CDR1 and CDR2 from the germline V gene are ENHRY and SYGVKD.

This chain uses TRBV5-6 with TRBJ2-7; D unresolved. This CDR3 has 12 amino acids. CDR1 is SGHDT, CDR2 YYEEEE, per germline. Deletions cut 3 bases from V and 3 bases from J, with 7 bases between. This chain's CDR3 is CASSSTNYEQYF. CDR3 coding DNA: TGTGCCAGCAGCTCGACAAACTACGAGCAGTACTTC.

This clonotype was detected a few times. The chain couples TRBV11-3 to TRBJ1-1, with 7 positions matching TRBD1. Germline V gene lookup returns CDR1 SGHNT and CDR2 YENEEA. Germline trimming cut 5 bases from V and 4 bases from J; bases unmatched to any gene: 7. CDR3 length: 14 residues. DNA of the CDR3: TGTGCCAGCAGCCCAAGGGAGGGGGCCACTGAAGCTTTCTTT. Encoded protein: CASSPREGATEAFF. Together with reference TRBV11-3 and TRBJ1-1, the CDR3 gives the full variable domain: EAGVVQSPRYKIIEKKQPVAFWCNPISGHNTLYWYLQNLGQGPELLIRYENEEAVDDSQLPKDRFSAERLKGVDSTLKIQPAELGDSAVYLCASSPREGATEAFFGQGTRLTVV.

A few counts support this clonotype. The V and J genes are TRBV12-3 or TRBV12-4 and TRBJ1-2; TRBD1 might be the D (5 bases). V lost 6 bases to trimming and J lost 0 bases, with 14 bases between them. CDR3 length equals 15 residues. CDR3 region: CASSQGVSSNYGYTF. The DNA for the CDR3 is TGTGCCAGCAGCCAGGGTGTTTCATCTAACTATGGCTACACCTTC.

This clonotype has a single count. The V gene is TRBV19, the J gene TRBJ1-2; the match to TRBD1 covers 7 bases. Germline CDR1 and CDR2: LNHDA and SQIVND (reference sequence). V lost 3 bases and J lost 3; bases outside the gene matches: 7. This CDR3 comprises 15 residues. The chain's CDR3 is CASSISSGGDYGYTF. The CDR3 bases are TGTGCCAGTAGTATTTCGTCAGGGGGGGACTATGGCTACACCTTC.

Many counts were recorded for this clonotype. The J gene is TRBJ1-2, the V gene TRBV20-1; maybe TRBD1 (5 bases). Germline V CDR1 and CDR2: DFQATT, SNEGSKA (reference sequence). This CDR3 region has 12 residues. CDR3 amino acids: CSASRGNYGYTF. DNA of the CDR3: TGCAGCGCCTCCCGGGGGAATTATGGCTACACCTTC.

The CDR3 coding sequence is TGTGCCAGCAGTTATTCAGGGAGGAGGAGCACTGAAGCTTTCTTT. Its translation: CASSYSGRRSTEAFF. The chain recombines TRBV6-5 with TRBJ1-1; maybe TRBD1 (5 bases). This CDR3 contains 15 residues. V dropped 3 bases and J dropped 4 bases, with 15 bases sitting between them. From germline, CDR1 is MNHEY and CDR2 SVGAGI.

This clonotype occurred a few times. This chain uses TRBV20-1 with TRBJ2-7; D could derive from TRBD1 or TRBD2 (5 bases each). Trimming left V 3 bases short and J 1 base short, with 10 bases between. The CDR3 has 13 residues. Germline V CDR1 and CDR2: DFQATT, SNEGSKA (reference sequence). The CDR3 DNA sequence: TGCAGTGCTAGCGGGACCGCTTCCTACGAGCAGTACTTC. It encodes CSASGTASYEQYF.

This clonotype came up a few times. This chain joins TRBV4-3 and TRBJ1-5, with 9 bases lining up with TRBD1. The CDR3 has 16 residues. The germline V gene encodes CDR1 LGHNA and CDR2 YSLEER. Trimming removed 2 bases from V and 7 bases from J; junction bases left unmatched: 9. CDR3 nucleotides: TGCGCCAGCAGCCAATTCACAGGGGGCGCTGGGCAGCCCCAGCATTTT. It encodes CASSQFTGGAGQPQHF.

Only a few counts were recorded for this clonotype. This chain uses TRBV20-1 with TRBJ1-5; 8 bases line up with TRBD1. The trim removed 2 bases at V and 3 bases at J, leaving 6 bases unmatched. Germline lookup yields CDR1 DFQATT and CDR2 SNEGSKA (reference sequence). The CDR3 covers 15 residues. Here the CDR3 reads CSARRSDRDNQPQHF. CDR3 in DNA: TGCAGTGCTAGACGATCGGACAGGGACAATCAGCCCCAGCATTTT.

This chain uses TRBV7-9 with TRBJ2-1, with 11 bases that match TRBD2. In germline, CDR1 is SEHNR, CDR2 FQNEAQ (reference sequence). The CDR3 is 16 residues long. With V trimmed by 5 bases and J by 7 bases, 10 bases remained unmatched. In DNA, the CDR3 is TGTGCCAGCAGCCCCAATAGCGGGGGGGCCCGGAATGAGCAGTTCTTC. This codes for CASSPNSGGARNEQFF. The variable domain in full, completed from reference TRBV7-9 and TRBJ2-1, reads DTGVSQNPRHKITKRGQNVTFRCDPISEHNRLYWYRQTLGQGPEFLTYFQNEAQLEKSRLLSDRFSAERPKGSFSTLEIQRTEQGDSAMYLCASSPNSGGARNEQFFGPGTRLTVL.

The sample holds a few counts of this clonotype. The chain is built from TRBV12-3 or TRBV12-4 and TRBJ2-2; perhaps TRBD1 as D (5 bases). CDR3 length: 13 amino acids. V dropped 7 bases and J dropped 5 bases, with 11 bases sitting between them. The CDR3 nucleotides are TGTGCCAGCACCCTAGGGGCGACCGGGGAGCTGTTTTTT. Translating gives CASTLGATGELFF.